The 23 T cell receptor beta chains reported below all come from one sample, sequenced in a study of cytomegalovirus exposure and HLA in healthy donors. The PCR ran on 60 Vbeta and 13 Jbeta primers. Profiled with immunoSEQ multiplex PCR; TCRdb holds only in-frame clones, not every one. Of around 130,000 clones listed, just over 70% were seen once; the top ten hold 2% to 3%. Sample: PBMCs. The receptors stem from a woman aged 55-75 years in good health and CMV-seropositive.

In this sample, this clone turned up a few times. J is TRBJ1-5 and V is TRBV6-5; TRBD1 matches 8 bases. The ends lost 6 bases at V and 2 bases at J; junction bases unmatched: 6. Germline CDR1 reads MNHEY; CDR2 reads SVGAGI. This CDR3 region has 15 residues. CDR3 coding DNA: TGTGCCAGCAGGCCCGGGACAGGACGCAATCAGCCCCAGCATTTT. It translates to CASRPGTGRNQPQHF.

V usage is TRBV9 and J usage is TRBJ1-2; D is perhaps TRBD1 (5 bases). V was pared by 2 bases and J by 6 bases, with 20 bases between. The V gene's germline CDR1 is SGDLS and CDR2 YYNGEE. CDR3 length equals 16 residues. CDR3 amino acids: CASSVTLRGREDGYTF. The CDR3 region has the DNA TGTGCCAGCAGCGTTACTTTGCGTGGCAGGGAGGATGGCTACACCTTC.

The V call is TRBV10-3, the J call TRBJ1-4; no clear D gene. The CDR3 consists of 14 residues. Deletions cut 0 bases from V and 8 bases from J, with 10 bases between. The V gene's germline CDR1 is ENHRY and CDR2 SYGVKD. CDR3 coding DNA: TGTGCCATCAGTGAGTCGAGCACCTTCGAAAAACTGTTTTTT. This translates into CAISESSTFEKLFF.

This clone turned up a few times. The chain employs TRBV25-1 and TRBJ1-6, with D possibly matching TRBD1 (5 bases). Germline V lookup: CDR1 MGHDK, CDR2 SYGVNS. The CDR3 is 15 residues long. Trimming took off 3 bases at V and 2 bases at J, with 8 bases between the two ends. CDR3 protein: CASSDQGTYNSPLHF. The CDR3 DNA is TGTGCCAGCAGTGACCAGGGCACCTATAATTCACCCCTCCACTTT. Full variable domain (missing parts from reference TRBV25-1 and TRBJ1-6): EADIYQTPRYLVIGTGKKITLECSQTMGHDKMYWYQQDPGMELHLIHYSYGVNSTEKGDLSSESTVSRIRTEHFPLTLESARPSHTSQYLCASSDQGTYNSPLHFGNGTRLTVT.

This clone was picked up one time. The rearrangement uses TRBV6-1 and TRBJ2-1, with 8 bases aligning to TRBD2. Germline trimming cut 4 bases from V and 10 bases from J; bases unmatched to any gene: 15. The CDR3 contains 16 residues. Germline V lookup: CDR1 MNHNS, CDR2 SASEGT. CDR3 in amino acids: CASSVLGSGVSPEQFF. The CDR3 DNA reads as TGTGCCAGCAGTGTGTTGGGTAGCGGGGTAAGTCCGGAGCAGTTCTTC.

The chain recombines TRBV27 with TRBJ2-2; maybe TRBD1 (6 bases). With 0 bases removed from V and 5 bases from J, the gap between germline ends came to 10 bases. Germline assignment: CDR1 MNHEY and CDR2 SMNVEV (reference sequence). The CDR3 is made up of 15 amino acids. The CDR3 loop is CASSLSAGATGELFF. CDR3 nucleotide sequence: TGTGCCAGCAGTTTATCCGCAGGGGCGACCGGGGAGCTGTTTTTT.

The chain uses TRBV6-1 and TRBJ2-7; 7 nucleotides align to TRBD1. The V gene end was trimmed by 0 bases and the J gene end by 6 bases; junction bases not matched to a gene: 11. Germline V gives CDR1 MNHNS, CDR2 SASEGT. CDR3 size: 16 residues. The CDR3 spells CASSEAMGHPGGEQYF. In nucleotides, the CDR3 is TGTGCCAGCAGTGAAGCAATGGGACACCCAGGGGGCGAGCAGTACTTC.

V gene TRBV2 combines with J gene TRBJ1-4, with a tentative D call TRBD1 (6 bases). V lost 9 bases to trimming and J lost 4 bases, with 18 bases between them. CDR1 and CDR2 from the germline V gene are SNHLY and FYNNEI. This CDR3 is built from 15 residues. CDR3 region: CASTIQGTNNEKLFF. The CDR3, as DNA: TGTGCCAGTACCATACAGGGAACAAATAATGAAAAACTGTTTTTT.

Points on this clone: Within the sample, other DNA sequences also encode this same CDR3. This sequence joins TRBV6-5 and TRBJ1-5, with TRBD1 as a possible D gene (6 bases). The CDR3 extends over 13 amino acids. Germline V CDR1 and CDR2: MNHEY, SVGAGI. The V gene lost 5 bases and the J gene lost 4 bases, with 9 bases spanning the gap. In nucleotides, the CDR3 is TGTGCCAGCAGTGGACAGCAAAATCAGCCCCAGCATTTT. As protein: CASSGQQNQPQHF.

V usage is TRBV19 and J usage is TRBJ1-1, with unresolved D. This CDR3 is 14 amino acids long. Trimming took 3 bases from V and 1 from J, leaving 9 bases between them. The germline CDR1 and CDR2 sequences are LNHDA and SQIVND (reference sequence). The CDR3 nucleotides read TGTGCCAGTAGTATTCGGGAACCGAACACTGAAGCTTTCTTT. Translating it yields CASSIREPNTEAFF.

V is TRBV18 and J is TRBJ1-5; TRBD1 matches 8 bases. Per the germline V gene, CDR1 is KGHSH and CDR2 is LQKENI. The CDR3 loop spans 16 amino acids. V shed 6 bases and J 3 bases; nucleotides not matched to a gene: 10. The CDR3 nucleotides read TGTGCCAGCTCCCAAATACAGGACAGGGTCAATCAGCCCCAGCATTTT. As protein: CASSQIQDRVNQPQHF.

In its sample, this clone was seen once. The rearrangement uses TRBV5-1 and TRBJ1-1; a weak D match, TRBD1 (5 bases). V was cut by 3 bases and J by 1 base, with 7 bases left in between. CDR3 length: 13 residues. Per the germline V gene, CDR1 is SGHRS and CDR2 is YFSETQ. The CDR3 loop reads CASSSDTNTEAFF. DNA of the CDR3: TGCGCCAGCAGCTCGGACACGAACACTGAAGCTTTCTTT.

The rearrangement links TRBV18 to TRBJ1-6; D gene unclear. CDR1 and CDR2 (germline): KGHSH, LQKENI. Trimming left V 3 bases short and J 9 bases short, with 21 bases between. CDR3 length: 17 amino acids. The chain's CDR3 is CASSPTEGGTLSSPLHF. As DNA, the CDR3 is TGTGCCAGCTCACCTACGGAGGGAGGAACTCTGAGTTCACCCCTCCACTTT.

This CDR3 is CASSDTGQGANQPQHF. The CDR3 nucleotides are TGTGCCAGCAGTGACACGGGACAGGGGGCGAATCAGCCCCAGCATTTT. V is TRBV25-1 and J is TRBJ1-5, with 12 bases matching TRBD1. V lost 3 bases and J lost 4; bases outside the gene matches: 4. The CDR3 loop spans 16 amino acids. Germline V gene lookup returns CDR1 MGHDK and CDR2 SYGVNS.

Of note for this clone: Other nucleotide sequences in the sample specify the same CDR3. V usage is TRBV18 and J usage is TRBJ1-1; D gene unclear. Germline lookup yields CDR1 KGHSH and CDR2 LQKENI. Trimming left V 2 bases short and J 2 bases short, with 9 bases between. This CDR3 comprises 14 residues. CDR3 protein: CASSPGTVNTEAFF. The CDR3 DNA sequence: TGTGCCAGCTCACCAGGTACAGTTAACACTGAAGCTTTCTTT.

The chain combines TRBV7-6 with TRBJ2-2; D is perhaps TRBD2 (6 bases). The germline V gene encodes CDR1 SGHVS and CDR2 FNYEAQ. This CDR3 has 16 amino acids. V shed 5 bases and J shed 6 bases, with 19 bases lying between them. CDR3 sequence: CASSMSGGSVPGELFF. The CDR3 coding sequence is TGTGCCAGCAGCATGTCCGGGGGTAGCGTTCCCGGGGAGCTGTTTTTT.

The CDR3 nucleotides read TGTGCCAGCAGCGCACTGGGACAGGGTGAAGAGACCCAGTACTTC. This codes for CASSALGQGEETQYF. The chain has TRBV7-3 and TRBJ2-5, with TRBD1 matching over 9 bases. The junction had 7 bases not matched to a gene; V was cut back by 5 bases and J by 3 bases. The CDR3 contains 15 residues. Germline lookup yields CDR1 SGHTA and CDR2 FQGTGA.

This chain joins TRBV5-1 and TRBJ2-7; D is perhaps TRBD2 (5 bases). The V end lost 7 bases, the J end lost 4 bases, and 18 bases lay between the germline ends. The CDR3 spans 14 residues. Germline assignment: CDR1 SGHRS and CDR2 YFSETQ. CDR3 sequence: CASPPRPGKYEQYF. The CDR3, as DNA: TGCGCCAGCCCCCCTAGGCCGGGGAAGTACGAGCAGTACTTC.

The V call is TRBV5-4, the J call TRBJ1-3, with TRBD1 as a possible D gene (5 bases). The V and J ends lost 3 bases and 3 bases respectively, with 13 bases between them. The CDR3 has 15 amino acids. Germline CDR1 reads SGHNT; CDR2 reads YYREEE (reference sequence). The CDR3 DNA sequence: TGTGCCAGCAGCTGGGATCAGGGTCGTGGAAACACCATATATTTT. It translates to CASSWDQGRGNTIYF.

The chain joins TRBV19 to TRBJ2-6, with TRBD1 identical over 7 bases. In germline, CDR1 is LNHDA, CDR2 SQIVND (reference sequence). The V segment lost 7 bases and the J segment 2 bases; nucleotides outside the gene matches: 8. This CDR3 has 16 amino acids. CDR3 residues: CASTGLTGAGANVLTF. Written as DNA, the CDR3 is TGTGCCAGTACCGGACTTACAGGGGCTGGGGCCAACGTCCTGACTTTC.

J is TRBJ1-1 and V is TRBV11-3; 7 positions match TRBD1. V was pared by 6 bases and J by 0 bases, with 4 bases of the junction left unmatched. Germline V gene sequence: CDR1 SGHNT, CDR2 YENEEA. The CDR3 is 14 amino acids. The CDR3, as DNA: TGTGCCAGCAGTCCAGGGGGTCTGAACACTGAAGCTTTCTTT. Translation gives CASSPGGLNTEAFF.

The rearrangement links TRBV2 to TRBJ2-7, with a tentative D call TRBD2 (5 bases). This CDR3 has 12 amino acids. Germline CDR1 is SNHLY and CDR2 is FYNNEI. V lost 7 bases and J 1 base, leaving 8 bases between the germline ends. In DNA form, the CDR3 reads TGTGCCAGCATAGAGGGTTCCTACGAGCAGTACTTC. It translates to CASIEGSYEQYF.

The chain links TRBV6-5 to TRBJ2-1, with 9 bases aligning to TRBD1. Unmatched junction bases numbered 4, after V lost 6 bases and J lost 7 bases. CDR1 and CDR2 from the germline V gene are MNHEY and SVGAGI. The CDR3 runs to 13 residues. CDR3 DNA: TGTGCCAGCAGAAGACAGGGGGGGAATGAGCAGTTCTTC. This translates into CASRRQGGNEQFF.